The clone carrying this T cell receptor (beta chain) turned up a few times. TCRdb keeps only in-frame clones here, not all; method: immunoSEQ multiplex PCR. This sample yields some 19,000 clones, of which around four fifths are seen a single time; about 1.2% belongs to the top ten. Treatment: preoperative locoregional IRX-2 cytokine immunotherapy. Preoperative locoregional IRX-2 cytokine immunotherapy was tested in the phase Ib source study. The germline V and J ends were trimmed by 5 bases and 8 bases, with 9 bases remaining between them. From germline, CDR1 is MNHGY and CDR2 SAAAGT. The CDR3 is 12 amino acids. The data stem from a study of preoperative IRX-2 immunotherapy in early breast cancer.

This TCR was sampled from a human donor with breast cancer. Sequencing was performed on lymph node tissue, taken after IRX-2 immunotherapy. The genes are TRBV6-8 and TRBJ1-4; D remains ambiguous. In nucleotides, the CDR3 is TGTGCCAGCAGTCCCGCCCGGGAAAAACTGTTTTTT. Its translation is CASSPAREKLFF.